This T cell receptor beta chain was sequenced for a study of blood T cell repertoires in COVID-19. Profiling relied on immunoSEQ multiplex PCR, and the TCRdb table lists in-frame clones only, not all of them. The sample yields approximately 110,000 clones, roughly 86% seen once. V gave up 0 bases and J gave up 6 bases; unmatched junction bases: 8. Germline CDR1 is SGHRS and CDR2 is YFSETQ. The CDR3 consists of 16 residues. The sample consisted of peripheral blood. The chain is built from TRBV5-1 and TRBJ2-7; 11 nucleotides align to TRBD2. This sequence was found in a man aged 35-49 years with acute or convalescent COVID-19. In nucleotides, the CDR3 is TGCGCCAGCAGCTTGGCGGGACTAGCGGCATTCGCCGAGCAGTACTTC. Protein: CASSLAGLAAFAEQYF. Complete variable domain (other parts from reference TRBV5-1 and TRBJ2-7): KAGVTQTPRYLIKTRGQQVTLSCSPISGHRSVSWYQQTPGQGLQFLFEYFSETQRNKGNFPGRFSGRQFSNSRSEMNVSTLELGDSALYLCASSLAGLAAFAEQYFGPGTRLTVT.